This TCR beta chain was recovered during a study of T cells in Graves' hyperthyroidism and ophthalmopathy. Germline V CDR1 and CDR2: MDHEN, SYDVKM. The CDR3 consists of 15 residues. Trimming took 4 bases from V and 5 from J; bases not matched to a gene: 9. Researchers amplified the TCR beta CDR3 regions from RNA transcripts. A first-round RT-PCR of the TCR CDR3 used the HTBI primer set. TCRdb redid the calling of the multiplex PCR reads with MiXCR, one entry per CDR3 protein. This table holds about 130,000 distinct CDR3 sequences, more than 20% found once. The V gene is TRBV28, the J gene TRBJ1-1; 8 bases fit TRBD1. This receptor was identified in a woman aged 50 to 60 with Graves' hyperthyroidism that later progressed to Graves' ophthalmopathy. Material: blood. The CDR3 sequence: CASSSWDRTGTEAFF. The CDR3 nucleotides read TGTGCCAGCAGTTCTTGGGACAGGACTGGGACTGAAGCTTTCTTT. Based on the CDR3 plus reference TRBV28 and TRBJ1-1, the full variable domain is DVKVTQSSRYLVKRTGEKVFLECVQDMDHENMFWYRQDPGLGLRLIYFSYDVKMKEKGDIPEGYSVSREKKERFSLILESASTNQTSMYLCASSSWDRTGTEAFFGQGTRLTVV.